This TCR beta chain was identified during a study of blood T cell repertoires in COVID-19. In the original workflow: Estimation of nucleated cell counts was performed using reference gene primer amplification. TCRdb keeps only in-frame clones here, not all; method: immunoSEQ multiplex PCR. V, J and clone size reflect that table, while D and trimming were determined from the DNA. The data hold about 120,000 clones, with 75% to 85% observed a single time. The V gene end was trimmed by 5 bases and the J gene end by 0 bases; junction bases not matched to a gene: 4. This CDR3 has 15 residues. The germline CDR1 and CDR2 sequences are MDHEN and SYDVKM.

Sequencing was carried out using peripheral blood. V is TRBV28 and J is TRBJ1-3, with 7 bases lining up with TRBD1. This TCR came from a woman aged 55-69 years with acute or convalescent COVID-19. Here the CDR3 reads CASSGDRDSGNTIYF. CDR3 sequence (DNA): TGTGCCAGCAGTGGGGACAGAGACTCTGGAAACACCATATATTTT.